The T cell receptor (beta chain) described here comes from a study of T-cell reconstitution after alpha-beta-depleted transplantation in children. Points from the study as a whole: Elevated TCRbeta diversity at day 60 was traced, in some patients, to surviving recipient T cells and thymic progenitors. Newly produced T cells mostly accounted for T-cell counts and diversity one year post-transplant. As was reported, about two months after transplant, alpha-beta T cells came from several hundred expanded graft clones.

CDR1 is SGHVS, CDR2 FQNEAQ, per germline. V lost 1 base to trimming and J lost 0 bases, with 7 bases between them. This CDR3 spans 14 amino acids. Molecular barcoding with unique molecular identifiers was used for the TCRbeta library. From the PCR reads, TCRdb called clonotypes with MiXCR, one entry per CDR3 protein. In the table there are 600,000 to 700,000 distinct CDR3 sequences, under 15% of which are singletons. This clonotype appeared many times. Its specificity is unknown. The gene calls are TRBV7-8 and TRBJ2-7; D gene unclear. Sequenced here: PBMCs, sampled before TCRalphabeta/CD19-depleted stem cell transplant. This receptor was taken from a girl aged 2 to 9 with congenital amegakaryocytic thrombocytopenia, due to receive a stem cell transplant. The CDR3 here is CASSLDGLSYEQYF. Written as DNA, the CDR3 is TGTGCCAGCAGCTTAGATGGCCTCTCCTACGAGCAGTACTTC.